In its sample, the clone carrying this T cell receptor beta chain was seen a few times. Its antigen remains unknown. The entry originates in a study of T-cell memory formation after mild COVID-19. The wider study: TCR clusters were mostly donor specific. Notes on the study in general: Prior to infection, memory already included some responding clones, suggesting cross-reactive memory joined.

The CDR3 is made up of 17 amino acids. V was clipped by 0 bases and J by 13 bases; unmatched bases: 15. The germline gives CDR1 SGHDT, CDR2 YYEEEE. TCRdb re-called the 5' RACE reads with MiXCR, one entry per CDR3 protein. Of roughly 100,000 distinct CDR3 sequences in the sample, around 12% are singletons; the top ten hold 27%. V is TRBV5-6 and J is TRBJ2-7; 14 bases map to TRBD2. The sequence came from an adult woman who had mild COVID-19 (a few samples of this study predate the infection). Cell type and time point are not known. Sequencing was carried out using PBMCs or a T cell subset sorted from them (not recorded which). CDR3: CASSLVDSGTSGSLVYF. CDR3 DNA sequence: TGTGCCAGCAGCTTGGTGGACTCCGGGACTAGCGGGAGTTTGGTATACTTC.